This TCR beta chain was found in a study of regulatory T cells in long-lasting Graves disease (dated by TCRdb to about 2021). About the full investigation: Persistent Graves' disease meant more than 5 years of antithyroid drug treatment with TSH receptor autoantibodies that stayed positive. Patients with persistent Graves' disease were compared with patients with newly diagnosed Graves' disease using TCR sequencing and RNA sequencing of peripheral blood. The study was conducted in China and was registered as a clinical trial. A total of 33 samples underwent TCR sequencing, from 13 patients with persistent Graves' disease and roughly 20 patients with newly diagnosed Graves' disease. In the clinical cohort, patients with persistent Graves' disease had used antithyroid drugs for an average of around 9.9 years.

What the authors observed across the whole study: Compared with newly diagnosed patients, persistent Graves' disease patients had lower TCR Shannon entropy and fewer highly expanded clones, which suggests clonal expansion. The study examined only peripheral blood because the primary lesion, thyroid tissue, could not be accessed. Patients with persistent disease shared more public clonotypes (around 2,700) than newly diagnosed patients did (around 930). TRBV28, TRBJ1-2 and TRBJ2-5 were preferentially used in persistent disease, while TRBV20-1 and TRBJ2-1 were favored in newly diagnosed disease. Sequencing and analysis were restricted to the TCR beta chain. The authors acknowledged the small sample size as a limitation that may reduce accuracy.

Reading the germline V gene gives CDR1 MNHEY and CDR2 SVGEGT. Trimming removed 8 bases from V and 5 bases from J; the gene matches leave 2 bases unexplained. Including cysteine and phenylalanine, the CDR3 has 13 amino acids. Only the CDR3 DNA stays, 39 bases, in frame from base 1. Library prep was done by multiplex PCR. The reads were generated on an Illumina HiSeq 4000. iRepertoire HTBI primers and Arm-PCR amplification of CDR3 regions were used to construct TCR beta libraries. Before sequencing, the PCR products underwent gel purification. Per the authors' processing: Gene usage analysis of CDR3 amino acid clonotypes used the roughly 60 TRBV and about 13 TRBJ segments found across samples. COPE and FqMerger were used to merge the filtered high-quality paired reads into contigs. BLAST was used to align contigs to IMGT TRBV, TRBD and TRBJ reference genes, with CDR3 defined following IMGT. Highly expanded clones were defined as clonotypes with a frequency above 0.1%. Repertoire diversity was measured by Shannon entropy, and V-J evenness by the Gini coefficient. A clonotype found in more than one individual was treated as public. TCRdb handled the public reads itself, with Q25 trimming in fastp and clone calling in MiXCR, and kept productive beta chains. Under each unique CDR3 protein, matching rows form one entry showing the most common genes and DNA. TCRdb, not the authors, supplied the V and J calls. For this sample the table gives some 370,000 distinct CDR3 sequences, of which less than 30% were detected only once. The ten most abundant clones make up around 30% of the sample.

As concerns this clonotype: Its antigen is not yet known. Base quality data are lacking; no much larger clone is found one base away.

What this sample's time point label stands for: persistent/refractory GD, antithyroid drugs over 5 years with positive TRAb. For both TCR sequencing and RNA sequencing, RNA was extracted from PBMCs in TRIzol. The diagnosis of Graves' disease was made according to American Thyroid Association guidelines. Patients were recruited from an endocrinology department in Xi'an, China. Each patient gave around 9 milliliters of peripheral blood, collected in an EDTA anticoagulant tube. Ficoll Paque Plus density gradient separation was used to isolate PBMCs, and no further T cell sorting was done. An Agilent 2100 Bioanalyzer and agarose gel were used to check RNA quality, and a NanoDrop 2000 was used to measure RNA concentration.

The chain employs TRBV6-2 or TRBV6-3 and TRBJ1-6, and 8 bases in between align with TRBD1. The clonotype comes from a woman between 40 and 50 years old with Graves disease. Donor details come from another sample of the same person, matched by shared clones. This sample comprised peripheral blood mononuclear cells (PBMCs), obtained when the disease was refractory, from a patient treated with antithyroid drugs. The CDR3 here reads CASDRGNNSPLHF. The nucleotides read TGTGCCAGCGACAGGGGAAATAATTCACCCCTCCACTTT.